These T cell receptor beta chains were read from a single sample in a study of cytomegalovirus exposure and HLA in healthy donors. Profiled with immunoSEQ multiplex PCR; TCRdb holds only in-frame clones, not every one. The sample has around 250,000 clones; 85% to 90% are singletons. The specimen was PBMCs. Every receptor here comes from a woman in her late teens or twenties in good health and CMV-seronegative. Each CDR3 is given with its conserved first and last residue. A D gene is named only where the DNA matches it firmly. The size of a clone is reported for some rows only, either as once, few or many, or as a class for expanded clones.

>TRBV7-9|TRBJ2-3|-|-
TGTGCCAGCAGCCCCCCCGTCCAGGGGAACGTAGATACGCAGTATTTT
CASSPPVQGNVDTQYF
>TRBV29-1|TRBJ2-2|TRBD1|once
TGCAGCGCTACGGGACAGGGCAGGTTCGGCGGGGAGCTGTTTTTT
CSATGQGRFGGELFF
>TRBV28|TRBJ2-5|TRBD1|-
TGTGCCAGCACCGCAACAGGGGAAGAGACCCAGTACTTC
CASTATGEETQYF
>TRBV18|TRBJ2-7|TRBD1|few
TGTGCCAGCTCACCGCGACAGGGGGCCACCTACGAGCAGTACTTC
CASSPRQGATYEQYF
>TRBV11-2|TRBJ2-2|-|-
TGTGCCAGCAGCTTAGTATGGGGGGTGGACACCGGGGAGCTGTTTTTT
CASSLVWGVDTGELFF
>TRBV27|TRBJ2-1|-|-
TGTGCCAGCAGTTTATCGGGTGCGGCCCCCTCCTACAATGAGCAGTTCTTC
CASSLSGAAPSYNEQFF
>TRBV12-5|TRBJ2-2|-|-
TGTGCTAGTGGTTTGGCCGGTAAGGGGGTTACCTCAACCGGGGAGCTGTTTTTT
CASGLAGKGVTSTGELFF
>TRBV11-3|TRBJ2-1|-|-
TGTGCCAGCAGCTTAGCACAGTCCGCCTACAATGAGCAGTTCTTC
CASSLAQSAYNEQFF
>TRBV2|TRBJ2-5|TRBD2|-
TGTGCCAGCAGTGGCGGCCAACTAGCGGGGGGGCCCTTGGGCCAAGAGACCCAGTACTTC
CASSGGQLAGGPLGQETQYF
>TRBV10-3|TRBJ2-2|TRBD1|-
TGTGCCATCAAAGGGACAGCGAACACCGGGGAGCTGTTTTTT
CAIKGTANTGELFF
>TRBV11-2|TRBJ1-4|-|-
TGTGCCAGCAGCCCCCGCCAGACTCTCAATGAAAAACTGTTTTTT
CASSPRQTLNEKLFF
>TRBV7-9|TRBJ1-4|-|-
TGTGCCAGCAGCCTAGCCAACAGGGCAACTAATGAAAAACTGTTTTTT
CASSLANRATNEKLFF
>TRBV7-9|TRBJ2-1|TRBD2|-
TGTGCCAGCAGCCACCCAACACTAGCGGGGGAGCAGTTCTTC
CASSHPTLAGEQFF
>TRBV7-9|TRBJ2-6|-|-
TGTGCCAGCAAACCCCCAGTATCTGGGGCCAACGTCCTGACTTTC
CASKPPVSGANVLTF
>TRBV28|TRBJ1-4|TRBD1|-
TGTGCCAGCAGTGACAGGCCGGGACAGAGTAATGAAAAACTGTTTTTT
CASSDRPGQSNEKLFF
>TRBV6-5|TRBJ1-1|-|few
TGTGCCAGCAGTAGGCAAGGGGGATTCGGCACTGAAGCTTTCTTT
CASSRQGGFGTEAFF
>TRBV4-3|TRBJ1-1|TRBD1|-
TGCGCCAGCAGCCGGACAGGAATCACTGAAGCTTTCTTT
CASSRTGITEAFF
>TRBV7-9|TRBJ2-1|TRBD1|-
TGTGCCAGCGACGGGACAGGGCGTACGAATGAGCAGTTCTTC
CASDGTGRTNEQFF
>TRBV28|TRBJ2-3|-|-
TGTGCCAGCAGTCCCGGCCGAGGGGGATCAGATACGCAGTATTTT
CASSPGRGGSDTQYF
>TRBV14|TRBJ2-1|-|-
TGTGCCAGCAGCCCCTATGGGACCGCGGGGAATGAGCAGTTCTTC
CASSPYGTAGNEQFF
>TRBV6-4|TRBJ2-7|TRBD1|-
TGTGCCAGCAGGGGGACAGACCTCGCCTACGAGCAGTACTTC
CASRGTDLAYEQYF
>TRBV6-6|TRBJ1-2|TRBD1|-
TGTGCCAGCAGTCGACAGGGGGAAAACTATGGCTACACCTTC
CASSRQGENYGYTF
>TRBV2|TRBJ2-2|-|-
TGTGCCAGCAGGCTGGAGGGGCCACCGGCCACCGGGGAGCTGTTTTTT
CASRLEGPPATGELFF
>TRBV6-5|TRBJ2-1|-|-
TGTGCCAGCAGGCCGCCCGGAGGGGGCGGAGAGCAGTTCTTC
CASRPPGGGGEQFF
>TRBV6-5|TRBJ1-2|TRBD1|-
TGTGCCATACGGACAGGGGGGACCTGGGGCTATGGCTACACCTTC
CAIRTGGTWGYGYTF
>TRBV19|TRBJ2-2|TRBD1|-
TGTGCCAGTAGTAACAGGGGGCCGGGCACCGGGGAGCTGTTTTTT
CASSNRGPGTGELFF
>TRBV6-5|TRBJ2-3|-|few
TGTGCCAGCACTGCCCCGGGCACAGATACGCAGTATTTT
CASTAPGTDTQYF
>TRBV4-1|TRBJ1-4|-|-
TGCGCCAGCAGCAACCGGGGGATTACTAATGAAAAACTGTTTTTT
CASSNRGITNEKLFF
>TRBV28|TRBJ2-5|TRBD2|-
TGTGCCAGCAGTTTAGAAGGACTAGTAACAGAGACCCAGTACTTC
CASSLEGLVTETQYF
>TRBV4-1|TRBJ2-1|TRBD2|-
TGCGCCAGCAGCCCCGGCACTAGCGGGGCCTACAATGAGCAGTTCTTC
CASSPGTSGAYNEQFF
>TRBV2|TRBJ1-5|-|-
TGTGCCAGCAGTGAAGGTCAGGGATTGAATCAGCCCCAGCATTTT
CASSEGQGLNQPQHF
>TRBV6-5|TRBJ2-1|TRBD1|-
TGTGCCAGCAGACAGGGGCTCTACAATGAGCAGTTCTTC
CASRQGLYNEQFF
>TRBV11-3|TRBJ2-2|TRBD1|-
TGTGCCAGCAGCTTAGGGGACAGGGGAGGTACCGGGGAGCTGTTTTTT
CASSLGDRGGTGELFF
>TRBV25-1|TRBJ2-5|-|-
TGTGCCAGCAGTGAGGGGGCCCGTGAGACCCAGTACTTC
CASSEGARETQYF
>TRBV30|TRBJ2-5|-|-
TGTGCCTGGCGAGGGGAGACCCAGTACTTC
CAWRGETQYF
>TRBV7-9|TRBJ2-2|TRBD1|-
TGTGCCAGCAGCCCGGACAGGGTGAACACCGGGGAGCTGTTTTTT
CASSPDRVNTGELFF
>TRBV29-1|TRBJ2-1|-|-
TGCAGCGTTGAAGATCTACGTGAGCAGTTCTTC
CSVEDLREQFF
>TRBV30|TRBJ1-5|-|few
TGTGCCTGGAGTGTATCTCTTCATCAGCCCCAGCATTTT
CAWSVSLHQPQHF
>TRBV10-2|TRBJ1-6|TRBD1|-
TGCGCCAGCACTGCTAGGGGACAGGGGTCTTCACCCCTCCACTTT
CASTARGQGSSPLHF
>TRBV13|TRBJ2-7|-|-
TGTGCCAGCACCACGGCAGGGGCGCTTAGCTACGAGCAGTACTTC
CASTTAGALSYEQYF
>TRBV2|TRBJ1-6|-|-
TGTGCCAGCAGTGTGGTACAGGGTGTTCAGTCACCCCTCCACTTT
CASSVVQGVQSPLHF
>TRBV11-2|TRBJ2-5|-|-
TGTGCCAGCAGCTTAGATCCACTTCAAGAGACCCAGTACTTC
CASSLDPLQETQYF
>TRBV25-1|TRBJ2-2|TRBD1|-
TGTGCCAGCAGCCATCGGGACAGGGTGAACACCGGGGAGCTGTTTTTT
CASSHRDRVNTGELFF
>TRBV7-2|TRBJ1-2|-|once
TGTGCCAGCAGTCTTGCGGGAGTCGGCAGGGATGGCTACACCTTC
CASSLAGVGRDGYTF
>TRBV10-3|TRBJ1-1|TRBD1|-
TGTGCCATCAGCGGACAGGGTGAAGCTTTCTTT
CAISGQGEAFF
>TRBV5-6|TRBJ2-7|TRBD1|-
TGTGCCAGCAGCTTCAGGACAGGGTATTACGAGCAGTACTTC
CASSFRTGYYEQYF
>TRBV4-3|TRBJ2-7|-|-
TGCGCCAGCAGCCAAGCTGGGGGCGAAGCCTACGAGCAGTACTTC
CASSQAGGEAYEQYF
>TRBV28|TRBJ2-3|-|-
TGTGCCAGCAGTGCGCGGGGGCGGGGTGCAGATACGCAGTATTTT
CASSARGRGADTQYF
>TRBV29-1|TRBJ2-3|-|-
TGCAGCGTTGAACGTTCGGACAGCTTAGCCACAGATACGCAGTATTTT
CSVERSDSLATDTQYF